Listed here are 23 T cell receptor beta chains from one sample, sequenced in a study of T cells in localized non-small cell lung cancer. Some clones are missing from TCRdb's copy, which holds only in-frame ones; the method was immunoSEQ multiplex PCR. Among under 65,000 clones, around 83% were seen once, and the ten largest hold 15% to 20%. The specimen was peripheral blood, collected before any cancer treatment. Source of these receptors: a female donor of 60 years or more with stage II squamous cell lung carcinoma.

This clone came up a few times. The rearrangement uses TRBV10-3 and TRBJ1-2; D not certain. Trimming cost V 5 bases and J 1 base, with 5 bases left between them. This CDR3 region has 12 residues. CDR1 ENHRY and CDR2 SYGVKD come from the germline V gene. The CDR3 spells CAISPNNYGYTF. CDR3 nucleotides: TGTGCCATCAGTCCGAATAACTATGGCTACACCTTC.

CDR3 residues: CASSQDSGRSPYGYTF. The CDR3 DNA reads as TGCGCCAGCAGCCAAGATTCGGGGAGGAGCCCCTATGGCTACACCTTC. This chain uses TRBV4-3 with TRBJ1-2, with D hard to call. V lost 0 bases and J lost 4, with 15 bases in between. The germline V gene has CDR1 LGHNA and CDR2 YSLEER. CDR3 length: 16 residues.

The rearrangement links TRBV4-1 to TRBJ2-7, with 8 bases that match TRBD2. CDR1 is MGHRA and CDR2 is YSYEKL in the germline V gene. This CDR3 comprises 19 residues. Trimming at V came to 0 bases and at J to 4 bases, leaving 17 bases not matched to a gene. The CDR3 spells CASSQEALIAGGSWYEQYF. CDR3 DNA sequence: TGCGCCAGCAGCCAAGAGGCCCTGATCGCGGGGGGATCATGGTACGAGCAGTACTTC.

This chain links TRBV11-2 with TRBJ1-3, with TRBD1 as a possible D gene (5 bases). The V end lost 2 bases, the J end lost 1 base, and 15 bases lay between the germline ends. Germline V gene sequence: CDR1 SGHAT, CDR2 FQNNGV. The CDR3 extends over 17 amino acids. The CDR3 DNA reads TGTGCCAGCAGCTTAACGCAGCAGGGACTGTCTGGAAACACCATATATTTT. It codes for CASSLTQQGLSGNTIYF.

In its sample, this clone was seen a few times. The chain carries TRBV4-3 and TRBJ2-1, with 12 bases matching TRBD1. This CDR3 region has 16 residues. Germline lookup yields CDR1 LGHNA and CDR2 YSLEER. V lost 1 base to trimming and J lost 8 bases; unmatched junction nucleotides: 6. The CDR3 spells CASSQAAGQGAYEQFF. The CDR3 nucleotides read TGCGCCAGCAGCCAAGCGGCGGGACAGGGGGCCTATGAGCAGTTCTTC.

The genes are TRBV2 and TRBJ1-3; D unresolved. Deletions cut 11 bases from V and 0 bases from J, with 20 bases between. CDR1 is SNHLY and CDR2 is FYNNEI in the germline V gene. The CDR3 has 16 residues. CDR3 amino acids: CAGLVGFQSSGNTIYF. The CDR3 DNA is TGTGCCGGGTTAGTCGGCTTTCAGAGCTCTGGAAACACCATATATTTT.

This clone has a single count. The chain is built from TRBV19 and TRBJ2-1; perhaps D is TRBD1 or TRBD2 (6 bases each). Germline V gene lookup returns CDR1 LNHDA and CDR2 SQIVND (reference sequence). Trimming removed 6 bases from V and 3 bases from J, with 15 bases in between. The CDR3 covers 15 residues. The CDR3 DNA reads as TGTGCCAGTAGCTCCTCGGGGGCCGGCTACAATGAGCAGTTCTTC. Amino acid sequence: CASSSSGAGYNEQFF.

The J gene is TRBJ2-1, the V gene TRBV30; 10 nucleotides line up with TRBD2. The V gene end was trimmed by 5 bases and the J gene end by 0 bases; junction bases not matched to a gene: 16. Germline V gene sequence: CDR1 GTSNPN, CDR2 SVGIG (reference sequence). The CDR3 is 19 amino acids. DNA of the CDR3: TGTGCCTGGGCCCCCCGGGGTAGCGGGGGGCCCCTCTCCTACAATGAGCAGTTCTTC. It translates to CAWAPRGSGGPLSYNEQFF.

The chain is built from TRBV5-1 and TRBJ1-5; no definite D call. Trimming removed 5 bases at V and 10 bases at J, with 16 bases between. This CDR3 has 13 amino acids. Germline-derived CDR1 and CDR2 are SGHRS and YFSETQ. The CDR3 spells CASSSEGLGPQHF. The CDR3, as DNA: TGCGCCAGCAGTTCTGAGGGTTTAGGCCCCCAGCATTTT.

The chain uses TRBV4-2 and TRBJ2-5, with 7 bases lining up with TRBD2. This CDR3 is 15 amino acids long. V trimming: 0 bases; J trimming: 3 bases; junction bases outside the gene matches: 4. Per the germline V gene, CDR1 is LGHNA and CDR2 is YNFKEQ. The CDR3 sequence is CASSQDIAGEETQYF. In DNA form, the CDR3 reads TGTGCCAGCAGCCAAGATATCGCGGGGGAAGAGACCCAGTACTTC.

The rearrangement joins TRBV21-1 to TRBJ1-2. TRBV21-1 is given as a pseudogene. The CDR3 has 16 amino acids. The CDR3 is CASLQQDSPRSYGYTF. CDR3 DNA: TGTGCCAGCCTCCAACAGGACTCCCCTCGGAGCTATGGCTACACCTTC.

This clone was seen only a few times. The chain employs TRBV6-5 and TRBJ1-6; 7 bases fit TRBD1. V was clipped by 4 bases and J by 14 bases; unmatched bases: 14. This CDR3 spans 15 amino acids. Germline loops: CDR1 MNHEY, CDR2 SVGAGI. CDR3 bases: TGTGCCAGCAGTTTCTTAACCGGGACAGCGTCGGCCCTCCACTTT. Translating gives CASSFLTGTASALHF.

The chain employs TRBV19 and TRBJ2-2; tentatively, D is TRBD2 (5 bases). Looked up from germline, CDR1 is LNHDA and CDR2 is SQIVND (reference sequence). The V gene lost 7 bases and the J gene lost 6 bases, with 12 bases spanning the gap. This CDR3 comprises 13 residues. The DNA for the CDR3 is TGTGCCAGTATGGGCAGGCGGGCCGGGGAGCTGTTTTTT. Protein product: CASMGRRAGELFF. The complete variable domain, with remaining parts taken from reference TRBV19 and TRBJ2-2, reads DGGITQSPKYLFRKEGQNVTLSCEQNLNHDAMYWYRQDPGQGLRLIYYSQIVNDFQKGDIAEGYSVSREKKESFPLTVTSAQKNPTAFYLCASMGRRAGELFFGEGSRLTVL.

J is TRBJ1-1 and V is TRBV7-2, with D perhaps matching TRBD1 (6 bases). This CDR3 comprises 14 residues. V was trimmed by 2 bases and J by 5 bases, leaving 12 bases between them. The germline CDR1 and CDR2 sequences are SGHTA and FQGNSA. The CDR3 reads CASSLSGARTEAFF. The CDR3, as DNA: TGTGCCAGCAGCTTATCAGGGGCGAGGACTGAAGCTTTCTTT. The full variable domain, in which reference TRBV7-2 and TRBJ1-1 provide the parts outside the CDR3, is GAGVSQSPSNKVTEKGKDVELRCDPISGHTALYWYRQSLGQGLEFLIYFQGNSAPDKSGLPSDRFSAERTGGSVSTLTIQRTQQEDSAVYLCASSLSGARTEAFFGQGTRLTVV.

This chain links TRBV4-3 with TRBJ1-1; no clear D. The CDR3 has 14 amino acids. Looked up from germline, CDR1 is LGHNA and CDR2 is YSLEER. The V gene lost 0 bases and the J gene lost 1 base, with 6 bases spanning the gap. This CDR3 reads CASSQEAGNTEAFF. The DNA of the CDR3 is TGCGCCAGCAGCCAAGAGGCAGGGAACACTGAAGCTTTCTTT.

The rearrangement links TRBV5-6 to TRBJ2-1; 10 bases are shared with TRBD1. After removal of 7 bases from V and 4 bases from J, the junction contained 5 bases not matched to a gene. The CDR3 has 14 amino acids. The germline gives CDR1 SGHDT, CDR2 YYEEEE. This CDR3 reads CASGGTGVYNEQFF. The DNA of the CDR3 is TGTGCCAGCGGCGGGACAGGGGTATACAATGAGCAGTTCTTC.

This clone was observed once. The CDR3: CASSPRGFGEKLFF. The CDR3 nucleotides read TGTGCCAGCAGCCCCCGGGGTTTCGGCGAAAAACTGTTTTTT. The chain carries TRBV7-7 and TRBJ1-4; D unclear. CDR1 and CDR2 (germline): SSHAT, FNYEAQ (reference sequence). Trimming stripped 5 bases from V and 8 bases from J, with 15 bases between. This CDR3 is built from 14 residues.

V usage is TRBV4-2 and J usage is TRBJ1-5; D might be TRBD1 (5 bases). CDR1 LGHNA and CDR2 YNFKEQ come from the germline V gene. The CDR3 spans 15 residues. Trimming removed 4 bases at V and 4 bases at J, with 14 bases between. CDR3 DNA sequence: TGTGCCAGCAGCCCCCTGGGACCGACAAATCAGCCCCAGCATTTT. This translates into CASSPLGPTNQPQHF.

The V gene is TRBV9, the J gene TRBJ1-4; no definite D call. Germline V CDR1 and CDR2: SGDLS, YYNGEE. The CDR3 loop spans 15 amino acids. V dropped 0 bases and J dropped 4 bases, with 10 bases sitting between them. The CDR3: CASSVGWGFNEKLFF. The CDR3 nucleotides are TGTGCCAGCAGCGTAGGGTGGGGTTTTAATGAAAAACTGTTTTTT.

The sample holds one count of this clone. J is TRBJ1-2 and V is TRBV2; TRBD1 might be the D (5 bases). CDR1 is SNHLY and CDR2 is FYNNEI in the germline V gene. The CDR3 is 15 residues long. Trimming stripped 0 bases from V and 8 bases from J, with 16 bases between. The CDR3 sequence is CASSEARGRRVGYTF. CDR3 nucleotide sequence: TGTGCCAGCAGTGAAGCTCGGGGGAGGAGGGTCGGCTACACCTTC.

This clone was observed once. The rearrangement uses TRBV19 and TRBJ1-5; D might be TRBD1 (6 bases). The V gene's germline CDR1 is LNHDA and CDR2 SQIVND (reference sequence). Trimming pared 9 bases from V and 2 bases from J, leaving 23 bases between. The CDR3 is 17 amino acids. The CDR3 region is CASRDTKGGGRNQPQHF. The CDR3 DNA sequence: TGTGCCAGCAGGGACACCAAGGGAGGGGGTCGCAATCAGCCCCAGCATTTT.

The genes are TRBV7-9 and TRBJ2-1; D is perhaps TRBD1 or TRBD2 (5 bases each). The V gene lost 5 bases and the J gene lost 7 bases, with 12 bases spanning the gap. The CDR3 totals 13 residues. Germline CDR1 SEHNR, CDR2 FQNEAQ (reference sequence). The CDR3 loop reads CASSPRGWNEQFF. In DNA, the CDR3 is TGTGCCAGCAGCCCCCGGGGCTGGAATGAGCAGTTCTTC.

This rearrangement joins TRBV7-2 to TRBJ2-5; 10 bases fit TRBD2. Germline V lookup: CDR1 SGHTA, CDR2 FQGNSA. The junction had 7 bases not matched to a gene; V was cut back by 1 base and J by 2 bases. There are 17 residues in the CDR3. CDR3 sequence (DNA): TGTGCCAGCAGCTTAGAGGTAGCGGGGGGCTGGCAAGAGACCCAGTACTTC. Protein product: CASSLEVAGGWQETQYF.